The next 25 T cell receptor beta chains were all read from a single sample in a study of cytomegalovirus exposure and HLA in healthy donors. The PCR used 60 Vbeta and 13 Jbeta primers. Sequenced by immunoSEQ multiplex PCR; TCRdb stores in-frame clones only, minus some. The sample lists over 65,000 clones, roughly 75% occurring once. Sequenced sample: PBMCs. The receptors derive from a woman aged 30 to 39 in good health and CMV-seropositive.

The rearrangement joins TRBV11-2 to TRBJ1-3, with 8 bases lining up with TRBD1. This CDR3 spans 16 amino acids. Trimming cost V 0 bases and J 4 bases; bases outside gene matches: 5. CDR1 SGHAT and CDR2 FQNNGV come from the germline V gene. As DNA, the CDR3 is TGTGCCAGCAGCTTAGATCATCCAGGGGGCGGAAACACCATATATTTT. Translating it yields CASSLDHPGGGNTIYF.

This clone was seen just once. This chain connects TRBV7-9 to TRBJ1-4; 7 nucleotides line up with TRBD1. Germline trimming cut 4 bases from V and 5 bases from J; bases unmatched to any gene: 4. Germline loops: CDR1 SEHNR, CDR2 FQNEAQ (reference sequence). This CDR3 has 14 residues. The CDR3 protein is CASSSRGMNEKLFF. The CDR3 region has the DNA TGTGCCAGCAGCTCCAGGGGGATGAATGAAAAACTGTTTTTT.

CDR3 sequence: CASSLAGWGPDYGYTF. The DNA of the CDR3 is TGTGCCAGCAGCTTGGCCGGTTGGGGGCCCGACTATGGCTACACCTTC. The V gene is TRBV5-6, the J gene TRBJ1-2; weak D call: TRBD1 (6 bases). Germline V lookup: CDR1 SGHDT, CDR2 YYEEEE. Trimming shortened V by 0 bases and J by 3 bases, and 15 bases separated the two germline ends. The CDR3 is made up of 16 amino acids.

For the CDR3, the DNA is TGCAGTGCTAGGGGGAGCCAGCCCCAGCATTTT. As protein: CSARGSQPQHF. V usage is TRBV20-1 and J usage is TRBJ1-5; D is undetermined. CDR3 length equals 11 residues. The germline CDR1 and CDR2 sequences are DFQATT and SNEGSKA (reference sequence). Trimming shortened V by 3 bases and J by 7 bases, and 7 bases separated the two germline ends.

The chain recombines TRBV30 with TRBJ1-6; D may be TRBD1 (6 bases). Per germline, CDR1 GTSNPN and CDR2 SVGIG (reference sequence). The CDR3 spans 14 residues. Deletions cut 4 bases from V and 7 bases from J, with 14 bases between. This CDR3 reads CAWNGGIFNSPLHF. CDR3 coding DNA: TGTGCCTGGAATGGGGGCATTTTCAATTCACCCCTCCACTTT.

The chain couples TRBV9 to TRBJ2-3, with D possibly TRBD2 on 6 matching bases. Trimming pared 5 bases from V and 2 bases from J, leaving 15 bases between. From germline, CDR1 is SGDLS and CDR2 YYNGEE. The CDR3 consists of 15 residues. The CDR3 loop reads CASSWGSGTTDTQYF. CDR3 coding DNA: TGTGCCAGCAGTTGGGGTAGCGGAACCACAGATACGCAGTATTTT.

This clone was detected only a few times. CDR3 DNA: TGTGCCAGCAGCAGCGGGACTAGCGGGAGTGATGAGCAGTTCTTC. It encodes CASSSGTSGSDEQFF. This chain uses TRBV7-9 with TRBJ2-1; 14 bases match TRBD2. The trim removed 5 bases at V and 8 bases at J, leaving 5 bases unmatched. The germline V gene encodes CDR1 SEHNR and CDR2 FQNEAQ (reference sequence). The CDR3 loop spans 15 amino acids.

The chain couples TRBV9 to TRBJ2-2; perhaps TRBD2 as D (6 bases). This CDR3 comprises 13 residues. The germline V and J ends were trimmed by 3 bases and 6 bases, with 9 bases remaining between them. Germline V lookup: CDR1 SGDLS, CDR2 YYNGEE. The CDR3 region is CASSDGTPGELFF. In nucleotides, the CDR3 is TGTGCCAGCAGCGACGGGACTCCCGGGGAGCTGTTTTTT.

This chain's CDR3 is CASSQGLAGVYEQYF. CDR3 coding DNA: TGCGCCAGCAGCCAAGGCTTAGCGGGAGTCTACGAGCAGTACTTC. The V gene is TRBV4-3, the J gene TRBJ2-7, with 9 bases identical to TRBD2. CDR3 length: 15 amino acids. CDR1 is LGHNA and CDR2 is YSLEER in the germline V gene. V shed 1 base, J shed 3 bases, and the junction held 4 bases outside the gene matches.

The CDR3 coding sequence is TGTGCCAGCAGTTTAAATTTGGCGGGAGGCCAACAAGGGCCACAAGAGACCCAGTACTTC. Its protein product is CASSLNLAGGQQGPQETQYF. This chain connects TRBV28 to TRBJ2-5; 8 bases are shared with TRBD2. This CDR3 is 20 amino acids long. Trimming at V came to 2 bases and at J to 2 bases, leaving 19 bases not matched to a gene. Germline CDR1 is MDHEN and CDR2 is SYDVKM.

The chain links TRBV27 to TRBJ1-1, with TRBD1 matching over 7 bases. The CDR3 is made up of 17 amino acids. With 5 bases clipped from V and 0 bases from J, the junction kept 12 bases outside the gene matches. Germline-derived CDR1 and CDR2 are MNHEY and SMNVEV (reference sequence). The CDR3 is CASSGAKRGTVNTEAFF. The CDR3 DNA follows: TGTGCCAGCAGTGGCGCCAAACGCGGGACAGTGAACACTGAAGCTTTCTTT.

The chain is built from TRBV23-1 and TRBJ2-5; TRBD2 matches 7 bases. TRBV23-1 is sorted into the ORF group, with uncertain function. The ends lost 4 bases at V and 4 bases at J; junction bases unmatched: 9. CDR3 length: 15 residues. The CDR3 coding sequence is TGCGCCAGCAGTCCCCCGGGAGGCGTTGGAGAGACCCAGTACTTC. As protein: CASSPPGGVGETQYF.

The V gene is TRBV28, the J gene TRBJ1-6, with TRBD1 matching 7 bases. With 4 bases clipped from V and 7 bases from J, the junction kept 7 bases outside the gene matches. The length of the CDR3 is 15 residues. Per germline, CDR1 MDHEN and CDR2 SYDVKM. CDR3 protein: CASSSSGRGNSPLHF. CDR3 DNA sequence: TGTGCCAGCAGTTCCTCCGGCAGGGGGAATTCACCCCTCCACTTT.

The CDR3 spells CASSEGPDRGNYGYTF. DNA for the CDR3: TGTGCCAGCAGTGAAGGGCCAGATCGGGGAAACTATGGCTACACCTTC. The chain joins TRBV2 to TRBJ1-2; no clear D gene. This CDR3 comprises 16 residues. V lost 1 base, J lost 2 bases, and 14 bases lay in between. Germline V CDR1 and CDR2: SNHLY, FYNNEI.

The V and J genes are TRBV18 and TRBJ2-5, with a tentative D call TRBD2 (6 bases). The CDR3 is 14 amino acids. Trimming cost V 2 bases and J 8 bases, with 15 bases left between them. Per germline, CDR1 KGHSH and CDR2 LQKENI. The CDR3 here is CASSPARDFPTQYF. The CDR3 nucleotides read TGTGCCAGCTCACCAGCTCGGGACTTCCCAACCCAGTACTTC.

CDR3 amino acids: CASSLVGGEIKYEQYF. In nucleotides, the CDR3 is TGCGCCAGCAGCTTGGTTGGGGGGGAGATAAAGTACGAGCAGTACTTC. V usage is TRBV5-1 and J usage is TRBJ2-5, with 7 bases fitting TRBD2. TRBJ2-7 explains the end of the DNA better; the J call may be wrong. The germline CDR1 and CDR2 sequences are SGHRS and YFSETQ. The CDR3 covers 16 residues.

The chain couples TRBV5-1 to TRBJ2-3, with 10 bases identical to TRBD2. Germline CDR1 SGHRS, CDR2 YFSETQ. With 3 bases clipped from V and 0 bases from J, the junction kept 4 bases outside the gene matches. This CDR3 is 16 amino acids long. The CDR3 spells CASSSPSGGSTDTQYF. As DNA, the CDR3 is TGCGCCAGCAGCTCTCCTAGCGGGGGCAGCACAGATACGCAGTATTTT.

The chain couples TRBV4-3 to TRBJ1-1, with D unresolved. The CDR3 covers 14 residues. Deletions cut 4 bases from V and 3 bases from J, with 12 bases between. The V gene's germline CDR1 is LGHNA and CDR2 YSLEER. CDR3: CASSPVGGHTEAFF. The CDR3 nucleotides are TGCGCCAGCAGCCCAGTCGGAGGACACACTGAAGCTTTCTTT.

The chain joins TRBV10-3 to TRBJ1-3; 9 bases line up with TRBD1. The V segment lost 9 bases and the J segment 3 bases; nucleotides outside the gene matches: 3. The germline gives CDR1 ENHRY, CDR2 SYGVKD. There are 13 residues in the CDR3. CDR3 nucleotides: TGTGCCATTGGGGACAGGGTTGGAAACACCATATATTTT. The encoded protein is CAIGDRVGNTIYF.

In DNA, the CDR3 is TGTGCCAGCAGCCAGGGGGACAAAGCAGATACGCAGTATTTT. Protein sequence: CASSQGDKADTQYF. The V gene is TRBV7-2, the J gene TRBJ2-3, with 7 bases aligning to TRBD1. Germline V gives CDR1 SGHTA, CDR2 FQGNSA. This CDR3 region has 14 residues. V trimming: 5 bases; J trimming: 4 bases; junction bases outside the gene matches: 6. Full variable domain (rest looked up from reference TRBV7-2 and TRBJ2-3): GAGVSQSPSNKVTEKGKDVELRCDPISGHTALYWYRQSLGQGLEFLIYFQGNSAPDKSGLPSDRFSAERTGGSVSTLTIQRTQQEDSAVYLCASSQGDKADTQYFGPGTRLTVL.

This clone came up many times. V usage is TRBV2 and J usage is TRBJ2-7; D remains ambiguous. The germline CDR1 and CDR2 sequences are SNHLY and FYNNEI. Trimming left V 1 base short and J 4 bases short, with 8 bases between. The CDR3 extends over 13 amino acids. CDR3 DNA sequence: TGTGCCAGCAGTGAAGGGTTCAGATACGAGCAGTACTTC. It yields the protein CASSEGFRYEQYF.

At least ten counts were recorded for this clone. CDR3 region: CASSLELAGAPGSGELFF. The CDR3 DNA sequence: TGCGCCAGCAGCTTGGAACTAGCGGGAGCCCCGGGGTCAGGGGAGCTGTTTTTT. The gene calls are TRBV5-1 and TRBJ2-2; 11 bases fit TRBD2. The germline CDR1 and CDR2 sequences are SGHRS and YFSETQ. V shed 0 bases and J 8 bases; nucleotides not matched to a gene: 12. The CDR3 consists of 18 residues.

In this sample, this clone turned up a few times. Here the CDR3 reads CASSATGDYEQYF. CDR3 coding DNA: TGTGCCAGCAGTGCGACAGGGGACTACGAGCAGTACTTC. This chain links TRBV6-1 with TRBJ2-7; TRBD1 matches at 8 bases. The CDR3 runs 13 residues. Per the germline V gene, CDR1 is MNHNS and CDR2 is SASEGT. Trimming cost V 4 bases and J 3 bases; bases outside gene matches: 2.

The chain combines TRBV27 with TRBJ2-2; 10 bases line up with TRBD2. Germline V gene data show CDR1 as MNHEY and CDR2 as SMNVEV (reference sequence). CDR3 length: 21 residues. V was clipped by 6 bases and J by 7 bases; unmatched bases: 26. Here the CDR3 reads CASSRRPQLAGGSLRSGELFF. The CDR3 DNA is TGTGCCAGCAGCCGACGGCCCCAATTAGCGGGAGGATCCTTAAGGAGCGGGGAGCTGTTTTTT.

The V and J genes are TRBV5-4 and TRBJ1-1; 7 bases are a match to TRBD1. V dropped 3 bases and J dropped 4; count of bases not matched to a gene: 9. CDR1 and CDR2 from the germline V gene are SGHNT and YYREEE (reference sequence). The CDR3 has 15 amino acids. The CDR3 reads CASSSTTGAFTEAFF. In DNA form, the CDR3 reads TGTGCCAGCAGCTCAACCACAGGGGCGTTCACTGAAGCTTTCTTT. Variable domain in full (rest from reference TRBV5-4 and TRBJ1-1): ETGVTQSPTHLIKTRGQQVTLRCSSQSGHNTVSWYQQALGQGPQFIFQYYREEENGRGNFPPRFSGLQFPNYSSELNVNALELDDSALYLCASSSTTGAFTEAFFGQGTRLTVV.